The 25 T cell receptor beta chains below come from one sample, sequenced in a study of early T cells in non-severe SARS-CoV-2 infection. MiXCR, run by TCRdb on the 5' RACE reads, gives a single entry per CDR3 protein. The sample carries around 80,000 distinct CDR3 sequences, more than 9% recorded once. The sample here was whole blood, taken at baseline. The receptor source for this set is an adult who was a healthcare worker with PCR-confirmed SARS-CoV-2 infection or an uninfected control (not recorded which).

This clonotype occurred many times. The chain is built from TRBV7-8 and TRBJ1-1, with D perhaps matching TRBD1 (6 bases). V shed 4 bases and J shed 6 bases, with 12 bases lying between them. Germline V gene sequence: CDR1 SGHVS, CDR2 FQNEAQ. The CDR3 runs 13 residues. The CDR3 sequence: CASSSTPGAEAFF. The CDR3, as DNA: TGTGCCAGCAGCTCGACACCAGGGGCTGAAGCTTTCTTT.

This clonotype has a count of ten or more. This CDR3 reads CASKVRELTGELFF. The CDR3 DNA follows: TGTGCCAGCAAGGTGCGGGAGTTAACCGGGGAGCTGTTTTTT. The chain recombines TRBV7-9 with TRBJ2-2; 7 nucleotides line up with TRBD2. This CDR3 has 14 residues. The V gene end was trimmed by 7 bases and the J gene end by 5 bases; junction bases not matched to a gene: 7. CDR1 and CDR2 from the germline V gene are SEHNR and FQNEAQ (reference sequence).

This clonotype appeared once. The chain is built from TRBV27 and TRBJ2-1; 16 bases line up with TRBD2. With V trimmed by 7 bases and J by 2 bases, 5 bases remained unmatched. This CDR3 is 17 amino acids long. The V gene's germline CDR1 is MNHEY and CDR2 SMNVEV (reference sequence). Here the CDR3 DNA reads TGTGCCAGCACGGGACTAGCGGGAGGGTCCGCCTACAATGAGCAGTTCTTC. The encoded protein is CASTGLAGGSAYNEQFF.

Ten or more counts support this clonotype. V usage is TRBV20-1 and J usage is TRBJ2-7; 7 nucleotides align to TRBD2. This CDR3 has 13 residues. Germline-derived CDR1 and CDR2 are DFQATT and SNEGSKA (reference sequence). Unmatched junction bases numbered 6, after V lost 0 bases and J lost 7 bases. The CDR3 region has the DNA TGCAGTGCTAGAGAATGGGGGGGATGGGAGCAGTACTTC. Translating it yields CSAREWGGWEQYF.

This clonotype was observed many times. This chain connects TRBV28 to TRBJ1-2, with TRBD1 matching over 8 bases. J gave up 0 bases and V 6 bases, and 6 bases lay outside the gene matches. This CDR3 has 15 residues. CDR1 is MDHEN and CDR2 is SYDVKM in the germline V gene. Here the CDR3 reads CASRSGTGANYGYTF. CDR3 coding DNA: TGTGCCAGCAGGTCAGGGACAGGAGCTAACTATGGCTACACCTTC.

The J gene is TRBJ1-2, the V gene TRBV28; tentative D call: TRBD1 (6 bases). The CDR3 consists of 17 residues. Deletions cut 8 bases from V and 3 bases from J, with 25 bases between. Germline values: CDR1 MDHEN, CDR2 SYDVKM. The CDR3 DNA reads TGTGCCAGCCTTCCTCTGTTGGGGGGGCGAAGGTACTATGGCTACACCTTC. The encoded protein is CASLPLLGGRRYYGYTF.

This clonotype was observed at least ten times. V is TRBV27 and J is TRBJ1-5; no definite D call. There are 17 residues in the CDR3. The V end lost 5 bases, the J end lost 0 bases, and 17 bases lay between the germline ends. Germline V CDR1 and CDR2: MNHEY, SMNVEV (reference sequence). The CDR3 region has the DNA TGTGCCAGCAGTCTGACCTGGATAGATTCTAGCAATCAGCCCCAGCATTTT. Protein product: CASSLTWIDSSNQPQHF.

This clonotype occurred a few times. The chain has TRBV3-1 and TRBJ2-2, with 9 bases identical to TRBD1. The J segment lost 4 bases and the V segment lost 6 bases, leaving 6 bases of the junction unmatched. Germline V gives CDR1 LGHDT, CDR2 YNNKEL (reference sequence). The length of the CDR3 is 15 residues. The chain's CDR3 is CASRDRGISTGELFF. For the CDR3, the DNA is TGTGCCAGCAGGGACAGGGGAATATCCACCGGGGAGCTGTTTTTT.

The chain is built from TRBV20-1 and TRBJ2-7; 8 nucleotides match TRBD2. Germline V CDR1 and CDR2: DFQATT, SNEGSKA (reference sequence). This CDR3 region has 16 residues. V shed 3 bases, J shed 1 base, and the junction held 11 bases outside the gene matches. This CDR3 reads CSARFGPAGVSYEQYF. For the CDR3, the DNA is TGCAGTGCTAGGTTCGGCCCAGCGGGAGTTTCCTACGAGCAGTACTTC.

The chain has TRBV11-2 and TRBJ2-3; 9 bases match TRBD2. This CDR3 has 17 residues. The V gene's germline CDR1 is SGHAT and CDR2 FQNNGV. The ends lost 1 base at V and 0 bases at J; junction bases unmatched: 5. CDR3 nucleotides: TGTGCCAGCAGCTTAGCCTTCCTAGCGGGGAGCACAGATACGCAGTATTTT. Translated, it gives CASSLAFLAGSTDTQYF.

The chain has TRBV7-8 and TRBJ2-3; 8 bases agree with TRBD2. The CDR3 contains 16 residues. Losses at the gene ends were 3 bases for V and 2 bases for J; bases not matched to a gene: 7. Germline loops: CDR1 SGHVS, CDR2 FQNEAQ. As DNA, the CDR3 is TGTGCCAGCAGCTTTTCGGGCGGGGGGATCACAGATACGCAGTATTTT. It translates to CASSFSGGGITDTQYF.

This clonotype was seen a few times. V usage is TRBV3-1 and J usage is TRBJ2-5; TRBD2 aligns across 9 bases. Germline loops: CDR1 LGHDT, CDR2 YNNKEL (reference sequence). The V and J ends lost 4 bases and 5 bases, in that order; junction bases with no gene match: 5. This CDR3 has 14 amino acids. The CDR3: CASSPSGIGETQYF. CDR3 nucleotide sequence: TGTGCCAGCAGCCCTAGCGGGATTGGGGAGACCCAGTACTTC.

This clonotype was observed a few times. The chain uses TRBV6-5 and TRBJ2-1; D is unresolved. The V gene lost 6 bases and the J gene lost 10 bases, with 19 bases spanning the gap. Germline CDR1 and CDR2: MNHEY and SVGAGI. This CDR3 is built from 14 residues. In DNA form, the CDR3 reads TGTGCCAGCAGCCCGATGATGGCCCTCAGAGAGCAGTTCTTC. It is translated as CASSPMMALREQFF.

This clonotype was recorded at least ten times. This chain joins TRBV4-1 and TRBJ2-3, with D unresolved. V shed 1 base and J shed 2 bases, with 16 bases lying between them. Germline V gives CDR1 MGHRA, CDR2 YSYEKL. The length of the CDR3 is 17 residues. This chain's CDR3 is CASSQVVRWTDTDTQYF. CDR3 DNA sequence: TGCGCCAGCAGCCAAGTTGTGCGATGGACGGACACAGATACGCAGTATTTT.

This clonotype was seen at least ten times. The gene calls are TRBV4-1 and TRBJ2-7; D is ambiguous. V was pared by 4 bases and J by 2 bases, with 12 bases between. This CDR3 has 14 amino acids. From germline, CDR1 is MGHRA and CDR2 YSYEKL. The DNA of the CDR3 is TGCGCCAGCAGCCTGGTAGGAGAGGCCTACGAGCAGTACTTC. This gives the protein CASSLVGEAYEQYF.

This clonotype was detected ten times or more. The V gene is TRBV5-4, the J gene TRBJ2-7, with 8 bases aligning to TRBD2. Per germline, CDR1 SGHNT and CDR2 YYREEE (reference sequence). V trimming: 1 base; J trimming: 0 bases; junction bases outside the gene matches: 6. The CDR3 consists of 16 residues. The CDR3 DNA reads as TGTGCCAGCAGCTTGTCCCTAGCGGGCCTCTCCTACGAGCAGTACTTC. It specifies CASSLSLAGLSYEQYF.

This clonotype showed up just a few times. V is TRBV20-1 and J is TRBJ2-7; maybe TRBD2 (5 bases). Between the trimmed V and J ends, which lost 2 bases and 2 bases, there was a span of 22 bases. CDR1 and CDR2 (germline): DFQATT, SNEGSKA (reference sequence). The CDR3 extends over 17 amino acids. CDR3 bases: TGCAGTGCTAGAACGCCCATCAGGTTACTAGAGACCTACGAGCAGTACTTC. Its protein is CSARTPIRLLETYEQYF.

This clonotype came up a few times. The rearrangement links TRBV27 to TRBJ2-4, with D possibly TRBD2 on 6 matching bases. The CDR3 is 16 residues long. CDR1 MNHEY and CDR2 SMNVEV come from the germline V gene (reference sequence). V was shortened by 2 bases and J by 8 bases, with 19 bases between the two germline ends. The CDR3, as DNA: TGTGCCAGCAGTTTAGTTGCGGAGGGCATGGGAGACATTCAGTACTTC. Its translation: CASSLVAEGMGDIQYF.

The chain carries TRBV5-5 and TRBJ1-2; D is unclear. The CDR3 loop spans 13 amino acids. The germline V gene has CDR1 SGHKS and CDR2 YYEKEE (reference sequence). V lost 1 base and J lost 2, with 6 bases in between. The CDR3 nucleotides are TGTGCCAGCAGCTTGAACGGAAACTATGGCTACACCTTC. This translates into CASSLNGNYGYTF.

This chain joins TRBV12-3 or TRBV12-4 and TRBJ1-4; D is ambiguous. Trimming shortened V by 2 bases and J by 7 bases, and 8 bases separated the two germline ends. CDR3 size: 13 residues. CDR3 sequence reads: CASSLQAGEKLFF. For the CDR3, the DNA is TGTGCCAGCAGTTTACAGGCGGGTGAAAAACTGTTTTTT.

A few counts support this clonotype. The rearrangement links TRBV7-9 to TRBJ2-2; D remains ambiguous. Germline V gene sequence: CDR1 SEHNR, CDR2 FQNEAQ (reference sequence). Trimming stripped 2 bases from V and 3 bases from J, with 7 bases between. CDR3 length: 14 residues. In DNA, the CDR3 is TGTGCCAGCAGCTTAATGGTGGACACCGGGGAGCTGTTTTTT. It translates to CASSLMVDTGELFF.

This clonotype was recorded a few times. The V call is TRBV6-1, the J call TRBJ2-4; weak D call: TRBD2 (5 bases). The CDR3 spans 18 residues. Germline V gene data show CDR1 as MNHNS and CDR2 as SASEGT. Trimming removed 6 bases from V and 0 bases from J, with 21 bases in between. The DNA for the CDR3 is TGTGCCAGCAGGGGAGCGCTGCAGGTCTTCCTAGCCAAAAACATTCAGTACTTC. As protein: CASRGALQVFLAKNIQYF.

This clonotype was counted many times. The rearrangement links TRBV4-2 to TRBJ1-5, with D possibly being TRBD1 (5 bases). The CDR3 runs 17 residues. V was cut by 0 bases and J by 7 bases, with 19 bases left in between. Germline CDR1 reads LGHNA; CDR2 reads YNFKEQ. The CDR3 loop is CASSQDLGEVYIQPQHF. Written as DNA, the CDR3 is TGTGCCAGCAGCCAAGATTTGGGGGAAGTATACATCCAGCCCCAGCATTTT.

CDR3 sequence (DNA): TGTGCCAGCAGCCCGCAGAATAGCAATCAGCCCCAGCATTTT. Its protein is CASSPQNSNQPQHF. The rearrangement uses TRBV7-9 and TRBJ1-5; no clear D. Germline lookup yields CDR1 SEHNR and CDR2 FQNEAQ (reference sequence). The CDR3 covers 14 residues. V was trimmed by 5 bases and J by 0 bases, leaving 8 bases between them. Combining the CDR3 with reference TRBV7-9 and TRBJ1-5 gives the whole variable domain DTGVSQNPRHKITKRGQNVTFRCDPISEHNRLYWYRQTLGQGPEFLTYFQNEAQLEKSRLLSDRFSAERPKGSFSTLEIQRTEQGDSAMYLCASSPQNSNQPQHFGDGTRLSIL.

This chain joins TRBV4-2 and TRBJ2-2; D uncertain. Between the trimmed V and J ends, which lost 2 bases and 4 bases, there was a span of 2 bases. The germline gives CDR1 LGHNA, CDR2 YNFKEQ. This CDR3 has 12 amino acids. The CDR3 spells CASSQRTGELFF. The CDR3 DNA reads TGTGCCAGCAGCCAACGCACCGGGGAGCTGTTTTTT.